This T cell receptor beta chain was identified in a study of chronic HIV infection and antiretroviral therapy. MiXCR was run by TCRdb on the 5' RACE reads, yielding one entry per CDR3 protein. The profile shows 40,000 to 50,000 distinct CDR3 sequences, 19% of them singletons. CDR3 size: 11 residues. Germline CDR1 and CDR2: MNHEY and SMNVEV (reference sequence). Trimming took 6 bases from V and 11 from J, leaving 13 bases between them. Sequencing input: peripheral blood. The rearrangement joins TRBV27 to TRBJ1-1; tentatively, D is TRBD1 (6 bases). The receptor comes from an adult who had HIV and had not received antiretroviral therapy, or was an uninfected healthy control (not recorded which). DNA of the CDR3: TGTGCCAGCAGGGGGACATCGATGGCTTTCTTT. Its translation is CASRGTSMAFF.